This T cell receptor (beta chain) was recorded in a study of blood T cell repertoires in COVID-19. Across the study: Some COVID-19 samples were acute and others convalescent; all came from the United States, Italy and Spain.

Germline V gene lookup returns CDR1 LGHDT and CDR2 YNNKEL (reference sequence). The CDR3 sequence is 13 residues long. The V end lost 1 base, the J end lost 6 bases, and 9 bases lay between the germline ends. Original data processing: Amplifying reference gene primers gave estimates of nucleated cell counts. The method was immunoSEQ multiplex PCR; TCRdb's version includes in-frame clones alone and lacks a portion of them. The DNA was the basis for D and trimming; V, J and clone size are from that table. Seen here are around 100,000 clones, 86% observed once, and the top ten hold 4% to 5.5%. V and J are TRBV3-1 (or the pseudogene TRBV3-2) and TRBJ1-2; D unresolved. The sequenced material came from peripheral blood. This sequence originates from a man aged 35 to 55 with acute or convalescent COVID-19. CDR3 amino acids: CASSQARGNGYTF. CDR3 nucleotide sequence: TGTGCCAGCAGCCAAGCTCGGGGTAATGGCTACACCTTC.